Following are 3 T cell receptor beta chains from one sample sequenced in a study of cytomegalovirus exposure and HLA in healthy donors. PCR involved 60 Vbeta and 13 Jbeta primers. The assay was immunoSEQ multiplex PCR, and TCRdb's table has in-frame clones only and misses some. The sample lists roughly 190,000 clones; approximately 87% were seen once. Specimen: PBMCs. The receptors originated from a man aged 25 to 40 in good health and CMV-seronegative.

This chain links TRBV5-6 with TRBJ1-4, with 10 bases identical to TRBD1. Looked up from germline, CDR1 is SGHDT and CDR2 is YYEEEE. J was trimmed by 6 bases and V by 2 bases; bases with no gene match: 4. There are 15 residues in the CDR3. The CDR3 spells CASSFTGTGDEKLFF. For the CDR3, the DNA is TGTGCCAGCAGCTTCACCGGGACAGGGGATGAAAAACTGTTTTTT.

V usage is TRBV9 and J usage is TRBJ1-2, with D possibly matching TRBD1 (6 bases). V was pared by 4 bases and J by 1 base, with 11 bases between. CDR3 length: 14 residues. Germline lookup yields CDR1 SGDLS and CDR2 YYNGEE. The CDR3 region is CASSLRQDNYGYTF. CDR3 sequence (DNA): TGTGCCAGCAGCCTCAGACAGGATAACTATGGCTACACCTTC. Full variable domain (rest looked up from reference TRBV9 and TRBJ1-2): DSGVTQTPKHLITATGQRVTLRCSPRSGDLSVYWYQQSLDQGLQFLIQYYNGEERAKGNILERFSAQQFPDLHSELNLSSLELGDSALYFCASSLRQDNYGYTFGSGTRLTVV.

The rearrangement links TRBV6-5 to TRBJ2-5; TRBD2 is a possible D gene (5 bases). V lost 8 bases to trimming and J lost 4 bases, with 11 bases between them. The CDR3 contains 12 residues. Germline assignment: CDR1 MNHEY and CDR2 SVGAGI. The chain's CDR3 is CASGRGRETQYF. As DNA, the CDR3 is TGTGCCAGCGGACGAGGGAGAGAGACCCAGTACTTC.